This TCR beta chain was profiled in a study of cytomegalovirus exposure and HLA in healthy donors. Regarding this clone: The junction differs from germline at one of its ends, possibly a read error.

CDR1 is KGHSH and CDR2 is LQKENI in the germline V gene. This CDR3 spans 14 amino acids. Participants comprised healthy donors of bone marrow. PCR involved 60 Vbeta and 13 Jbeta primers. The repertoire was sequenced with immunoSEQ multiplex PCR; TCRdb's copy has only in-frame clones and lacks some. The data show about 59,000 clones, with roughly 90% seen just once and 1.5% held by the top ten. This TCR was sampled from a man between 25 and 39 years old in good health and CMV-seropositive. Sequences were obtained from PBMCs. The rearrangement joins TRBV18 to TRBJ1-4, with TRBD1 identical over 8 bases. This chain's CDR3 is CASSTGAYNENLFF. In nucleotides, the CDR3 is TGTGCCAGCTCGACAGGGGCGTATAATGAAAACCTGTTTTTT.